Listed below are T cell receptor beta chains from one sample, sequenced in a study of a mutant IDH1 vaccine in newly diagnosed glioma. Their target antigens are unknown. Libraries were prepared by immunoSEQ multiplex PCR; TCRdb keeps only in-frame clonotypes and omits some of them. The table lists 30,000 to 35,000 clones, 45% to 70% of them singletons, with 11% in the top ten. The starting material was PBMCs, obtained from a glioma patient whose treatment included an IDH1 peptide vaccine. Receptor source: a woman aged 18-35 years with glioma. Both conserved end residues are part of each CDR3. D genes are given only for firm matches. The size field is filled for only some rows; it gives once, few, many or a size class.

j_gene: TRBJ1-2; v_gene: TRBV7-9; abundance: few; d_gene: -; CDR3nt: TGTGCCAGCAGCTTAGAGGGAGTACTGTATGGCTACACCTTC; CDR3aa: CASSLEGVLYGYTF
j_gene: TRBJ1-3; v_gene: TRBV11-3; abundance: -; d_gene: -; CDR3nt: TGTGCCAGCAGCTTAGCCCCGCTCTCTGGAAACACCATATATTTT; CDR3aa: CASSLAPLSGNTIYF
j_gene: TRBJ2-1; v_gene: TRBV9; abundance: -; d_gene: -; CDR3nt: TGTGCCAACACCACCGGTTCTAGTAAATCCTACAATGAGCAGTTCTTC; CDR3aa: CANTTGSSKSYNEQFF
j_gene: TRBJ1-5; v_gene: TRBV7-2; abundance: -; d_gene: TRBD1; CDR3nt: TGTGCCAGCAGCTTAACTGACAGGGGAAATCAGCCCCAGCATTTT; CDR3aa: CASSLTDRGNQPQHF
j_gene: TRBJ1-5; v_gene: TRBV2; abundance: -; d_gene: -; CDR3nt: TGTGCCAGCAGTTCTGAGGGGGGTGATCAGCCCCAGCATTTT; CDR3aa: CASSSEGGDQPQHF
j_gene: TRBJ2-2; v_gene: TRBV5-8; abundance: -; d_gene: -; CDR3nt: TGTGCCAGCAGCCCTCTAGCATCCGGGGGGCTGTTTTTT; CDR3aa: CASSPLASGGLFF
j_gene: TRBJ1-1; v_gene: TRBV18; abundance: few; d_gene: -; CDR3nt: TGTGCCAGCGACGGTATGAACACTGAAGCTTTCTTT; CDR3aa: CASDGMNTEAFF
j_gene: TRBJ2-7; v_gene: TRBV7-9; abundance: -; d_gene: -; CDR3nt: TGTGCCAGCAGCTTAGTTGACAATCGGGAGTACTTC; CDR3aa: CASSLVDNREYF
j_gene: TRBJ1-1; v_gene: TRBV19; abundance: -; d_gene: -; CDR3nt: TGTGCCAGTAGTATGGTGGGGGGAACTGAAGCTTTCTTT; CDR3aa: CASSMVGGTEAFF
j_gene: TRBJ1-4; v_gene: TRBV27; abundance: -; d_gene: -; CDR3nt: TGTGCCAGCACGCGGACCGGAACAGTCGCAACTAATGAAAAACTGTTTTTT; CDR3aa: CASTRTGTVATNEKLFF
j_gene: TRBJ2-7; v_gene: TRBV6-1; abundance: once; d_gene: -; CDR3nt: TGTGCCAGCAGTGAACGGGTACTCTGGGAGGGGTTGATTGGACAGCCATCCTCCTACGAGCAGTACTTC; CDR3aa: CASSERVLWEGLIGQPSSYEQYF
j_gene: TRBJ1-6; v_gene: TRBV7-9; abundance: -; d_gene: -; CDR3nt: TGTGCCAGCAGCTCCCCGGTGGGGCTGAATTCACCCCTCCACTTT; CDR3aa: CASSSPVGLNSPLHF
j_gene: TRBJ2-7; v_gene: TRBV2; abundance: -; d_gene: TRBD2; CDR3nt: TGTGCCAGCAGGGGGTTAACTAGCGGGGGGACCTGGAACCTCTACGAGCAGTACTTC; CDR3aa: CASRGLTSGGTWNLYEQYF
j_gene: TRBJ2-7; v_gene: TRBV7-8; abundance: -; d_gene: TRBD1; CDR3nt: TGTGCCAGCAGCATTGGACAGGGACCATCCTACGAGCAGTACTTC; CDR3aa: CASSIGQGPSYEQYF
j_gene: TRBJ2-7; v_gene: TRBV14; abundance: -; d_gene: TRBD2; CDR3nt: TGTGCCAGCAGCCGGGGACTAGCGGGCCTCTCCTACGAGCAGTACTTC; CDR3aa: CASSRGLAGLSYEQYF
j_gene: TRBJ2-7; v_gene: TRBV10-3; abundance: few; d_gene: TRBD1; CDR3nt: TGTGCCATCAGTGGCCAGGGGGAGACGGATCCCTCCTACGAGCAGTACTTC; CDR3aa: CAISGQGETDPSYEQYF
j_gene: TRBJ1-4; v_gene: TRBV28; abundance: -; d_gene: TRBD1; CDR3nt: TGTGCCAGCCGGACAGGGGTGGAAGAAAAACTGTTTTTT; CDR3aa: CASRTGVEEKLFF
j_gene: TRBJ1-1; v_gene: TRBV6-5; abundance: few; d_gene: -; CDR3nt: TGTGCCAGCAGTTACACGAAGGACAGAGCAAACACTGAAGCTTTCTTT; CDR3aa: CASSYTKDRANTEAFF
j_gene: TRBJ1-6; v_gene: TRBV7-9; abundance: -; d_gene: TRBD1; CDR3nt: TGTGCCAGCAGTCCCGACAGGGGGGTAAATTCACCCCTCCACTTT; CDR3aa: CASSPDRGVNSPLHF
j_gene: TRBJ2-7; v_gene: TRBV7-9; abundance: once; d_gene: -; CDR3nt: TGTGCCAGCAGTCAGGTGGTGACTGGCTCCTACGAGCAGTACTTC; CDR3aa: CASSQVVTGSYEQYF
j_gene: TRBJ1-1; v_gene: TRBV7-9; abundance: -; d_gene: TRBD1; CDR3nt: TGTGCCAGCAGCCCGCGGCAGATTTCCTTAACAGGGGACGCTGAAGCTTTCTTT; CDR3aa: CASSPRQISLTGDAEAFF
j_gene: TRBJ2-1; v_gene: TRBV6-6; abundance: -; d_gene: -; CDR3nt: TGTGCCAGCACCCCGGATGGGTTAACGCACAATGAGCAGTTCTTC; CDR3aa: CASTPDGLTHNEQFF
j_gene: TRBJ2-2; v_gene: TRBV7-8; abundance: few; d_gene: -; CDR3nt: TGTGCCAGCAGCTTAAGGTTCAGGGGACTCCCCGGGGAGCTGTTTTTT; CDR3aa: CASSLRFRGLPGELFF